This TCR beta chain emerged from a study of blood T cells in healthy people across ages. Across the study: About one barcoded beta molecule was captured per two T cells (by template switching). Findings and limits, study-wide: Whereas aged donors had fewer naive CD4+ cells, long-lived donors had more of them and higher diversity.

Sample-barcoded 5' priming and a J-beta primer mix drove a second PCR of 7 to 11 cycles. Via MiXCR, TCRdb re-called the 5' RACE reads, giving one row per CDR3 protein. The sample consists of about 1 million distinct CDR3 sequences, 40% to 55% of them appearing once. CDR3 length: 16 amino acids. Germline CDR1 and CDR2: MDHEN and SYDVKM. A note on this clonotype: What it binds is not known.

Sequenced sample: blood. This sequence joins TRBV28 and TRBJ2-5, with 13 bases matching TRBD2. The J call may be incorrect, as the DNA end agrees better with TRBJ2-7. The clonotype originates from a woman in her sixties in good health. CDR3 region: CASSFSRTSGSDEQYF. The CDR3 coding sequence is TGTGCCAGCAGTTTTTCGAGGACTAGCGGGAGTGACGAGCAGTACTTC.